These 32 T cell receptor beta chains originate from one sample sequenced in a study of cytomegalovirus exposure and HLA in healthy donors. It was with 60 Vbeta and 13 Jbeta primers that the PCR ran. The data were produced by immunoSEQ multiplex PCR, yet TCRdb's version contains in-frame clones alone and is incomplete. In the table there are approximately 110,000 clones, 77% of which are singletons. Input material: PBMCs. These receptors were obtained from a middle-aged woman in good health and CMV-seropositive.

V usage is TRBV5-6 and J usage is TRBJ1-4; possibly TRBD1 for D (6 bases). Trimming cost V 4 bases and J 8 bases, with 15 bases left between them. Germline V CDR1 and CDR2: SGHDT, YYEEEE. This CDR3 is built from 14 residues. As DNA, the CDR3 is TGTGCCAGCAGCCGACCCACAGGGATAGAAAAACTGTTTTTT. Residues: CASSRPTGIEKLFF.

This chain joins TRBV6-6 and TRBJ2-1; 12 nucleotides match TRBD1. V lost 4 bases to trimming and J lost 8 bases; unmatched junction nucleotides: 3. CDR3 size: 14 residues. Germline-derived CDR1 and CDR2 are MNHNY and SVGAGI (reference sequence). CDR3 DNA sequence: TGTGCCAGCAGTTGGGACAGGGGGCGCCATGAGCAGTTCTTC. Protein: CASSWDRGRHEQFF.

This rearrangement joins TRBV5-4 to TRBJ2-7, with D unresolved. There are 11 residues in the CDR3. Germline CDR1 SGHNT, CDR2 YYREEE (reference sequence). The germline V and J ends were trimmed by 2 bases and 3 bases, with 3 bases remaining between them. The CDR3: CASSFNYEQYF. The CDR3 DNA reads TGTGCCAGCAGCTTTAACTACGAGCAGTACTTC.

This chain joins TRBV27 and TRBJ2-7, with 8 nucleotides matching TRBD2. The CDR3 is 15 residues long. Trimming at V came to 5 bases and at J to 6 bases, leaving 12 bases not matched to a gene. Germline CDR1 reads MNHEY; CDR2 reads SMNVEV (reference sequence). The CDR3 region has the DNA TGTGCCAGCAGTCCTAGGGGGACTAGTGGGGGCGAGCAGTACTTC. Its translation is CASSPRGTSGGEQYF.

This clone was seen a few times. The rearrangement uses TRBV10-2 and TRBJ2-7, with 11 bases lining up with TRBD1. The CDR3 extends over 14 amino acids. CDR1 WSHSY and CDR2 SAAADI come from the germline V gene. The V gene end was trimmed by 8 bases and the J gene end by 1 base; junction bases not matched to a gene: 4. CDR3 coding DNA: TGCGCCAGCGGGGGGACAGGGGGGTCCTACGAGCAGTACTTC. This gives the protein CASGGTGGSYEQYF.

The sample holds a few counts of this clone. The V gene is TRBV28, the J gene TRBJ1-2; D is perhaps TRBD1 (6 bases). With 6 bases removed from V and 8 bases from J, the gap between germline ends came to 16 bases. Germline V gives CDR1 MDHEN, CDR2 SYDVKM. CDR3 length: 13 residues. CDR3 region: CASSATRGRGYTF. The CDR3 DNA reads TGTGCCAGCAGCGCTACTAGGGGGAGAGGCTACACCTTC.

The V and J genes are TRBV5-4 and TRBJ2-3, with TRBD2 matching over 8 bases. J gave up 7 bases and V 6 bases, and 7 bases lay outside the gene matches. This CDR3 is built from 13 residues. The germline V gene encodes CDR1 SGHNT and CDR2 YYREEE (reference sequence). CDR3 protein: CASTPGGTYTQYF. CDR3 sequence (DNA): TGTGCCAGCACCCCGGGGGGGACTTATACGCAGTATTTT. Using reference TRBV5-4 and TRBJ2-3 for the parts outside the CDR3, the full variable domain is ETGVTQSPTHLIKTRGQQVTLRCSSQSGHNTVSWYQQALGQGPQFIFQYYREEENGRGNFPPRFSGLQFPNYSSELNVNALELDDSALYLCASTPGGTYTQYFGPGTRLTVL.

The rearrangement links TRBV9 to TRBJ2-5; 7 positions match TRBD2. V shed 0 bases, J shed 4 bases, and the junction held 6 bases outside the gene matches. There are 15 residues in the CDR3. Germline V gene sequence: CDR1 SGDLS, CDR2 YYNGEE. The CDR3 here is CASSVAPREGETQYF. DNA for the CDR3: TGTGCCAGCAGCGTAGCTCCGAGGGAGGGAGAGACCCAGTACTTC.

The V gene is TRBV27, the J gene TRBJ2-7; D is possibly TRBD2 (6 bases). CDR1 and CDR2 from the germline V gene are MNHEY and SMNVEV (reference sequence). This CDR3 has 13 amino acids. V was pared by 2 bases and J by 4 bases, with 9 bases between. CDR3 sequence reads: CASSLAGPYEQYF. The CDR3 coding sequence is TGTGCCAGCAGTTTAGCGGGGCCGTACGAGCAGTACTTC.

As DNA, the CDR3 is TGCGCCAGCAGCTTGGGACAGGTGAACACTGAAGCTTTCTTT. Translation: CASSLGQVNTEAFF. The chain uses TRBV5-1 and TRBJ1-1, with TRBD1 as a possible D gene (6 bases). Germline assignment: CDR1 SGHRS and CDR2 YFSETQ. The CDR3 runs to 14 residues. The germline V and J ends were trimmed by 0 bases and 0 bases, with 6 bases remaining between them.

This clone was seen only a few times. The CDR3 DNA sequence: TGCGCCAGCAGCTTTGGACTAGCGGGAGGGGGCGAGCAGTACTTC. Encoded protein: CASSFGLAGGGEQYF. This chain links TRBV5-1 with TRBJ2-7; 15 nucleotides line up with TRBD2. The V segment lost 2 bases and the J segment 6 bases; nucleotides outside the gene matches: 3. The CDR3 loop spans 15 amino acids. Germline CDR1 and CDR2: SGHRS and YFSETQ.

The V gene is TRBV4-1, the J gene TRBJ2-2, with 11 positions matching TRBD2. CDR1 and CDR2 from the germline V gene are MGHRA and YSYEKL. The CDR3 has 14 amino acids. V lost 11 bases, J lost 5 bases, and 7 bases stayed unmatched. In DNA form, the CDR3 reads TGCGCCTCAAGACTAGCGGGAAGTACCGGGGAGCTGTTTTTT. Its protein is CASRLAGSTGELFF.

J is TRBJ1-1 and V is TRBV5-1; D gene uncertain. The CDR3 loop spans 14 amino acids. The V end was cut by 0 bases, the J end by 1 base, with 7 bases between. CDR1 is SGHRS and CDR2 is YFSETQ in the germline V gene. CDR3 coding DNA: TGCGCCAGCAGCTTGGAACCGGGGAACACTGAAGCTTTCTTT. This codes for CASSLEPGNTEAFF. The variable domain in full, with the rest retrieved from reference TRBV5-1 and TRBJ1-1, is KAGVTQTPRYLIKTRGQQVTLSCSPISGHRSVSWYQQTPGQGLQFLFEYFSETQRNKGNFPGRFSGRQFSNSRSEMNVSTLELGDSALYLCASSLEPGNTEAFFGQGTRLTVV.

The chain recombines TRBV6-5 with TRBJ1-2, with 9 bases aligning to TRBD1. V lost 6 bases, J lost 4 bases, and 6 bases stayed unmatched. The CDR3 is 14 amino acids. Per germline, CDR1 MNHEY and CDR2 SVGAGI. CDR3 sequence: CASRSDRGSYGYTF. Here the CDR3 DNA reads TGTGCCAGCAGATCGGACAGGGGAAGCTATGGCTACACCTTC.

The CDR3 bases are TGTGCCAGCAGCTCTCGACAGGTCTTGGCCAACGTCCTGACTTTC. Protein sequence: CASSSRQVLANVLTF. The chain has TRBV7-8 and TRBJ2-6; D is possibly TRBD1 (6 bases). The CDR3 runs to 15 residues. Germline CDR1 is SGHVS and CDR2 is FQNEAQ. Deletions cut 4 bases from V and 6 bases from J, with 13 bases between.

The chain employs TRBV4-2 and TRBJ2-3; 8 bases are a match to TRBD2. Germline V gene lookup returns CDR1 LGHNA and CDR2 YNFKEQ. The length of the CDR3 is 18 residues. The J segment lost 0 bases and the V segment lost 0 bases, leaving 8 bases of the junction unmatched. This CDR3 reads CASSQDKTPSGSTDTQYF. The CDR3 DNA is TGTGCCAGCAGCCAAGATAAGACTCCTAGCGGGAGCACAGATACGCAGTATTTT.

The rearrangement links TRBV7-9 to TRBJ1-2; D perhaps matches TRBD1 (6 bases). The germline CDR1 and CDR2 sequences are SEHNR and FQNEAQ (reference sequence). V was trimmed by 1 base and J by 4 bases, leaving 10 bases between them. The CDR3 runs to 14 residues. CDR3 nucleotides: TGTGCCAGCAGCTTAGGCCAGGGGACCTATGGCTACACCTTC. Its translation: CASSLGQGTYGYTF.

CDR3 protein: CASSFGLAGESSYEQYF. CDR3 DNA: TGCGCCAGCAGCTTCGGACTAGCGGGAGAGAGCTCCTACGAGCAGTACTTC. The chain recombines TRBV5-1 with TRBJ2-7, with 13 bases matching TRBD2. From germline, CDR1 is SGHRS and CDR2 YFSETQ. V lost 2 bases, J lost 0 bases, and 5 bases stayed unmatched. This CDR3 region has 17 residues.

This clone was counted only a few times. Other DNA sequences in this specimen translate into the identical CDR3. This rearrangement joins TRBV2 to TRBJ1-5; D not certain. Germline V gene data show CDR1 as SNHLY and CDR2 as FYNNEI. V lost 4 bases to trimming and J lost 0 bases, with 7 bases between them. The CDR3 consists of 14 residues. The DNA of the CDR3 is TGTGCCAGCAGTGGTGGGAGTAGCAATCAGCCCCAGCATTTT. Its translation is CASSGGSSNQPQHF.

As regards this clone: Other DNA sequences in this specimen translate into the identical CDR3. The chain couples TRBV7-9 to TRBJ2-4; 10 bases agree with TRBD1. This CDR3 contains 12 residues. Germline V gene sequence: CDR1 SEHNR, CDR2 FQNEAQ (reference sequence). V shed 3 bases, J shed 12 bases, and the junction held 2 bases outside the gene matches. This chain's CDR3 is CASSLGQGNQYF. The CDR3 DNA reads TGTGCCAGCAGCTTGGGACAGGGGAATCAGTACTTC.

The V call is TRBV28, the J call TRBJ1-1; D might be TRBD1 (5 bases). V shed 8 bases and J shed 5 bases, with 21 bases lying between them. Germline lookup yields CDR1 MDHEN and CDR2 SYDVKM. The CDR3 is made up of 15 amino acids. The CDR3 region is CASVPAGGKGTEAFF. In nucleotides, the CDR3 is TGTGCCAGCGTCCCCGCCGGGGGGAAGGGGACTGAAGCTTTCTTT.

This clone has just a few counts. The chain uses TRBV19 and TRBJ2-7; 9 bases map to TRBD2. This CDR3 has 15 residues. Germline CDR1 reads LNHDA; CDR2 reads SQIVND (reference sequence). With 2 bases clipped from V and 1 base from J, the junction kept 3 bases outside the gene matches. Here the CDR3 reads CASSISSGTSYEQYF. The DNA for the CDR3 is TGTGCCAGTAGTATATCTAGCGGGACTTCCTACGAGCAGTACTTC.

The CDR3 loop reads CASSVRTGDYEQYF. For the CDR3, the DNA is TGTGCCAGCAGTGTCCGGACAGGGGATTACGAGCAGTACTTC. This sequence joins TRBV28 and TRBJ2-7, with 9 bases lining up with TRBD1. This CDR3 comprises 14 residues. Trimming removed 5 bases from V and 4 bases from J; junction bases left unmatched: 6. From germline, CDR1 is MDHEN and CDR2 SYDVKM.

This clone was seen just once. J is TRBJ2-7 and V is TRBV5-6; D is ambiguous. CDR1 is SGHDT, CDR2 YYEEEE, per germline. V was pared by 0 bases and J by 1 base, with 5 bases between. The CDR3 totals 13 residues. CDR3 protein: CASSLDTSYEQYF. CDR3 coding DNA: TGTGCCAGCAGCTTGGACACATCCTACGAGCAGTACTTC.

This chain connects TRBV4-1 to TRBJ2-7, with D possibly matching TRBD2 (6 bases). This CDR3 region has 16 residues. Trimming removed 1 base at V and 2 bases at J, with 15 bases between. The germline gives CDR1 MGHRA, CDR2 YSYEKL. The CDR3 reads CASSQVGTQVPYEQYF. CDR3 nucleotides: TGCGCCAGCAGCCAAGTGGGGACTCAGGTACCCTACGAGCAGTACTTC.

The chain carries TRBV5-1 and TRBJ2-7; 8 nucleotides line up with TRBD1. V gave up 4 bases and J gave up 2 bases; unmatched junction bases: 5. The germline V gene encodes CDR1 SGHRS and CDR2 YFSETQ. This CDR3 is 14 amino acids long. DNA of the CDR3: TGCGCCAGCAGCGTCCTGACAGGGGCCTACGAGCAGTACTTC. This codes for CASSVLTGAYEQYF.

This chain connects TRBV5-4 to TRBJ1-1, with D perhaps TRBD1 (5 bases). The CDR3 extends over 14 amino acids. Germline V lookup: CDR1 SGHNT, CDR2 YYREEE (reference sequence). V lost 0 bases and J 5 bases, leaving 11 bases between the germline ends. CDR3 sequence: CASSLGVRETEAFF. The CDR3 DNA reads as TGTGCCAGCAGCTTGGGAGTCAGGGAAACTGAAGCTTTCTTT.

V is TRBV19 and J is TRBJ1-1, with TRBD1 matching 9 bases. Germline V gives CDR1 LNHDA, CDR2 SQIVND (reference sequence). V was clipped by 5 bases and J by 0 bases; unmatched bases: 4. The CDR3 runs to 15 residues. CDR3 region: CASSLGQGMNTEAFF. CDR3 coding DNA: TGTGCCAGTAGTTTAGGACAGGGGATGAACACTGAAGCTTTCTTT. The whole variable domain, filled in from reference TRBV19 and TRBJ1-1, reads DGGITQSPKYLFRKEGQNVTLSCEQNLNHDAMYWYRQDPGQGLRLIYYSQIVNDFQKGDIAEGYSVSREKKESFPLTVTSAQKNPTAFYLCASSLGQGMNTEAFFGQGTRLTVV.

This clone was seen only a few times. This sequence joins TRBV2 and TRBJ2-7; the match to TRBD2 covers 16 bases. From germline, CDR1 is SNHLY and CDR2 FYNNEI. This CDR3 comprises 15 residues. Germline trimming cut 6 bases from V and 6 bases from J; bases unmatched to any gene: 5. CDR3 nucleotide sequence: TGTGCCAGCAGGGGACTAGCGGGAGGGCCGGTCGAGCAGTACTTC. Translated: CASRGLAGGPVEQYF.

This clone has just a few counts. The V and J genes are TRBV5-5 and TRBJ1-2, with D maybe TRBD1 (5 bases). V was shortened by 3 bases and J by 4 bases, with 16 bases between the two germline ends. The CDR3 runs 15 residues. The germline gives CDR1 SGHKS, CDR2 YYEKEE (reference sequence). The CDR3 reads CASSSGLSQAYGYTF. The CDR3 DNA follows: TGTGCCAGCAGCTCGGGACTGTCCCAGGCCTATGGCTACACCTTC.

V gene TRBV19 combines with J gene TRBJ2-3; 9 bases fit TRBD1. V was pared by 5 bases and J by 2 bases, with 5 bases of the junction left unmatched. This CDR3 spans 15 amino acids. CDR1 and CDR2 (germline): LNHDA, SQIVND (reference sequence). This CDR3 is CASSSTGGFTDTQYF. The DNA for the CDR3 is TGTGCCAGTAGTTCGACAGGGGGGTTCACAGATACGCAGTATTTT.

The chain is built from TRBV28 and TRBJ2-7, with 13 bases identical to TRBD2. Germline V lookup: CDR1 MDHEN, CDR2 SYDVKM. The CDR3 has 18 amino acids. Unmatched junction bases numbered 14, after V lost 7 bases and J lost 2 bases. The CDR3 nucleotides read TGTGCCAGCACCTCAAGGGGACTAGCGGGAAGACCGACCTACGAGCAGTACTTC. Protein: CASTSRGLAGRPTYEQYF.